This TCR beta chain emerged from a study of blood T cell repertoires in COVID-19. A word on this clone: This specimen includes other DNA sequences encoding the same CDR3.

Using immunoSEQ multiplex PCR, the repertoire was profiled, and TCRdb retains in-frame clones only, with some absent. The sample includes roughly 260,000 clones, approximately 89% of them seen just once. CDR1 and CDR2 (germline): SGHRS, YFSETQ. The ends were cut back, 0 bases at V and 7 bases at J, with 8 bases in the middle. This CDR3 is 13 amino acids long. The J gene is TRBJ2-1, the V gene TRBV5-1; no clear D gene. This receptor was identified in a woman in her forties or fifties with acute or convalescent COVID-19. Sequenced material: peripheral blood. DNA for the CDR3: TGCGCCAGCAGCTTGGGGCTCGCTAATGAGCAGTTCTTC. It is translated as CASSLGLANEQFF.